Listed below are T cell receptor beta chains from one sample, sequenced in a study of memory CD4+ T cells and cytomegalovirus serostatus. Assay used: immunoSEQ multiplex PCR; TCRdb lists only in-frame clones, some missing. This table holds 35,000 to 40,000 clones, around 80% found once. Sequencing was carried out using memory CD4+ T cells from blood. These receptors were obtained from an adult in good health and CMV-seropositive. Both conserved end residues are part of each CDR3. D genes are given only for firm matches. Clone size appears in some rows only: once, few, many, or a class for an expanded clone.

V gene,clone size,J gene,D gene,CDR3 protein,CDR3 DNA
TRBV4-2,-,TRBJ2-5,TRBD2,CASSQELAGGLNQETQYF,TGTGCCAGCAGCCAAGAGTTAGCGGGGGGATTGAACCAAGAGACCCAGTACTTC
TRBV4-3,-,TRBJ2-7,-,CASSQGGGTDRGQQYF,TGCGCCAGCAGCCAGGGGGGCGGGACTGACCGTGGGCAGCAGTACTTC
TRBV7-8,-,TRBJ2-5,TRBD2,CASSLDFAGDTRGTQYF,TGTGCCAGCAGCTTAGACTTTGCGGGAGATACTAGAGGGACCCAGTACTTC
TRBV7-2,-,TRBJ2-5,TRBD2,CASSLASSGAGGQETQYF,TGTGCCAGCAGCTTAGCATCATCGGGGGCGGGGGGCCAAGAGACCCAGTACTTC
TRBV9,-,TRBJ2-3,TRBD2,CASSVGGLAGGSTDTQYF,TGTGCCAGCAGCGTAGGAGGACTAGCGGGAGGCAGCACAGATACGCAGTATTTT
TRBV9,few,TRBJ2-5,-,CASSAGTLQETQYF,TGTGCCAGCAGCGCCGGGACTCTACAAGAGACCCAGTACTTC
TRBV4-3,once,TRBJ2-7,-,CASSQVLGSYEQYF,TGCGCCAGCAGCCAAGTCTTAGGCAGCTACGAGCAGTACTTC
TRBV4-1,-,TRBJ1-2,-,CASSQEERQGLSGYGYTF,TGCGCCAGCAGCCAAGAAGAGCGGCAGGGATTAAGTGGGTATGGCTACACCTTC
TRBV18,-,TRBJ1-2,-,CASSPRQDGGYTF,TGTGCCAGCTCACCTAGACAGGACGGGGGCTACACCTTC
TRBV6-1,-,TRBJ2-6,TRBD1,CASSERGQGWPGANVLTF,TGTGCCAGCAGTGAACGGGGACAGGGTTGGCCTGGGGCCAACGTCCTGACTTTC
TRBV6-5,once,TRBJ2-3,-,CASTHPVGSDTQYF,TGTGCCAGCACCCACCCGGTGGGGTCAGATACGCAGTATTTT
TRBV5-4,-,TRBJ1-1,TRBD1,CASSDPGQGNTEAFF,TGTGCCAGCAGCGACCCGGGACAGGGGAACACTGAAGCTTTCTTT
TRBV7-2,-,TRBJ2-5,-,CASSLSPTQETQYF,TGTGCCAGCAGCTTAAGTCCAACCCAAGAGACCCAGTACTTC
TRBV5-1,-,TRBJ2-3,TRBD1,CASSTTGGEDTQYF,TGCGCCAGCAGCACGACAGGGGGAGAAGATACGCAGTATTTT
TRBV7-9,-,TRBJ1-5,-,CASAAFGSDSNQPQHF,TGTGCCAGCGCCGCCTTTGGGTCGGATAGCAATCAGCCCCAGCATTTT
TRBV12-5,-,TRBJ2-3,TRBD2,CASGRSSGLIDTQYF,TGTGCTAGTGGTCGTTCCTCGGGACTAATAGATACGCAGTATTTT
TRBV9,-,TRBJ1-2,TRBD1,CASSVGTGPEGTF,TGTGCCAGCAGCGTAGGGACAGGGCCTGAAGGCACCTTC
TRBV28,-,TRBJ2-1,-,CACRQSSYNEQFF,TGTGCCTGCAGACAGAGCTCCTACAATGAGCAGTTCTTC
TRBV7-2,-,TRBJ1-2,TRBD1,CASSLGQNYGYTF,TGTGCCAGCAGCTTGGGACAGAACTATGGCTACACCTTC
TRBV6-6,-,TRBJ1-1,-,CASSQQGNTEAFF,TGTGCCAGCAGTCAACAGGGGAACACTGAAGCTTTCTTT
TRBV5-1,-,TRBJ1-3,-,CASSTLPGDSGNTIYF,TGCGCCAGCAGCACCCTCCCAGGCGACTCTGGAAACACCATATATTTT
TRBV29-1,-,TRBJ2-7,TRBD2,CSVANGGAYEQYF,TGCAGCGTTGCTAACGGGGGGGCCTACGAGCAGTACTTC